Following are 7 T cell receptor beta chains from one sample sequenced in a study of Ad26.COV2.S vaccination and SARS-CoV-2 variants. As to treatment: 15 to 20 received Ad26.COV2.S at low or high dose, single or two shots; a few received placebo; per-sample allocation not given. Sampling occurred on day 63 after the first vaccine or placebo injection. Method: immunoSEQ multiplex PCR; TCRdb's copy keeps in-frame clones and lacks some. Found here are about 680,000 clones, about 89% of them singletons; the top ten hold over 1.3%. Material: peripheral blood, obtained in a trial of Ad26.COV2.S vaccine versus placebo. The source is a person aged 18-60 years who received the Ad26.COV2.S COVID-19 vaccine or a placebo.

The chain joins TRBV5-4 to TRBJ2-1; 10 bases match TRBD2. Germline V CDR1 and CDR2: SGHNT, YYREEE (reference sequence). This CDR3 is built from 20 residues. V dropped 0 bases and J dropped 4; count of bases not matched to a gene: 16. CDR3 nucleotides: TGTGCCAGCAGCTTGGAGAGGCGAGCGGGAGGGTCAACAAGGTACAATGAGCAGTTCTTC. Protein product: CASSLERRAGGSTRYNEQFF.

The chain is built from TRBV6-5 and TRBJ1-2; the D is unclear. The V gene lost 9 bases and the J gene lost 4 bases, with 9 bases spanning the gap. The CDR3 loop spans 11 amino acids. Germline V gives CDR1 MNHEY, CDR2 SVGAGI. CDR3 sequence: CASYPIYGYTF. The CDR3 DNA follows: TGTGCCAGTTACCCCATCTATGGCTACACCTTC.

The CDR3 loop is CASSRYRGGTYEQYF. The DNA for the CDR3 is TGTGCCAGCAGCCGCTACCGGGGGGGGACCTACGAGCAGTACTTC. The V call is TRBV6-5, the J call TRBJ2-7, with 8 positions matching TRBD2. Germline V gene data show CDR1 as MNHEY and CDR2 as SVGAGI. J lost 2 bases, V lost 6 bases, and 9 bases had no gene match. The CDR3 covers 15 residues.

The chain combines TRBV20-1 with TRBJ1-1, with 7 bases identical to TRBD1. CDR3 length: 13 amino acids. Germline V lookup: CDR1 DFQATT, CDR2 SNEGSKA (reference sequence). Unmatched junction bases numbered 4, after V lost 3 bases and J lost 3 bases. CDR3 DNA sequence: TGCAGTGCTAGTGGACAGGCTGACACTGAAGCTTTCTTT. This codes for CSASGQADTEAFF.

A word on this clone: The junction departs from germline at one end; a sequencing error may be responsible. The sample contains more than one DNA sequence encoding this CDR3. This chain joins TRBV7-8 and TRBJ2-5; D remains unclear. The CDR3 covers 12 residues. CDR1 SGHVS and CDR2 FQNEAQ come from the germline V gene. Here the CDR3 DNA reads TGTGCCAGCAGCTTAGGATCGGAGACCCAATACTTC. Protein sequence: CASSLGSETQYF.

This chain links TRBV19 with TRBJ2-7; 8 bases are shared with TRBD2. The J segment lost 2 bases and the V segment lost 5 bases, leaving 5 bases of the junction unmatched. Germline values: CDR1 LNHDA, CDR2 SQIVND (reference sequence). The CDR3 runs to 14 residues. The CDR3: CASSPSGGPYEQYF. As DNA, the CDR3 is TGTGCCAGTAGTCCGAGCGGGGGACCCTACGAGCAGTACTTC.

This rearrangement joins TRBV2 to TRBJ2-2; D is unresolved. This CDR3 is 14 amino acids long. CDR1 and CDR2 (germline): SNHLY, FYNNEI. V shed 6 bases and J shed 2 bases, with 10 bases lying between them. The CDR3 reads CASSQRFNTGELFF. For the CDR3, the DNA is TGTGCCAGCAGCCAGCGATTCAACACCGGGGAGCTGTTTTTT.